This T cell receptor beta chain was sequenced during a study of shared clonotypes between healthy human individuals (dated by TCRdb to between 2020 and 2021). The study in broad terms: A couple of women and a few men aged 18 to 49 years were included in the cohort. For each donor, CD4 naive and CD4 memory were each run on three plates, CD8 naive on two plates, and CD8 memory on one plate. To estimate repertoire size and how much clonotypes are shared between individuals, the study performed deep sequencing of blood TCR repertoires from roughly five healthy adults. Different laboratories and diverse techniques were used to prepare libraries and sequence TCR repertoires, to increase sequencing depth and limit assay-specific biases. Each donor's leukapheresis produced roughly between roughly 0.85 and 9.5 billion PBMCs.

Points on this clone: The specificity of this receptor is unknown. There are no base qualities to consult, and no much larger clone falls within one base.

The CDR3 contains 15 residues, cysteine and phenylalanine counted. Only CDR3 DNA is held: 45 bases, read in frame from base 1. The germline ends are 8 bases apart after V is trimmed by 2 bases and J by 3 bases. Via the germline V gene, CDR1 is KGHSH and CDR2 LQKENI. Using the deep immunoSEQ assay, TCR CDR3 regions were amplified from genomic DNA by multiplex PCR. Extracted genomic DNA from each cell subset was distributed evenly across all wells of several immunoSEQ 96-well plates, and each plate was treated as a replicate. For sorted subsets, approximately 190 ng genomic DNA, equal to about 30,000 T cell genomes, was loaded into each replicate PCR. The purified libraries were quantified using a Qubit 3.0 fluorometer, sized with a Bioanalyzer 2100, and then quantified again using the KAPA Library Quantification kit. Every immunoSEQ 96-well plate was sequenced on a dedicated single-read 150-cycle Illumina NextSeq 550 flow cell. The paper's data handling went like this. Because only junctional sequences without quality scores were contained in the immunoSEQ output, filtering matching that applied to full-length reads could not be performed. Sequences were annotated with PyIR, a Python wrapper for IgBLAST v1.9, and V/J genes and CDR3 were assigned using IMGT germline references. Reads were removed for weak V/J assignments (E-value above 1e-6), missing CDR3, stop codons, out-of-frame junctions, or ambiguous translated residues. A V3J clonotype was defined by an identical inferred V gene, J gene, and CDR3 amino acid sequence. Percentage overlap between repertoires was calculated by dividing the number of shared unique clonotypes by the size of the smaller repertoire. Three approaches were used to assess repertoire richness: RTK rarefaction, the Chao1 estimator, and Recon v2.1 estimates of unobserved clonotypes. OLGA was used to compute generation probabilities for all TCRbeta clonotypes that the gDNA method yielded from a few donors. TCRdb obtained this table from immuneACCESS and retained in-frame rearrangements with V and J assigned. These tables miss some clones; where compared with another copy, unresolved V genes account for less than half of the shortfall, and the remainder is unexplained. D and trimming were read from the DNA, whereas the V and J calls and clone size are those reported in that table. The sample table contains over a million clones; only one count was recorded for around 98% of them. Jointly, the top ten make up roughly 0.45% of the sample.

Study-level results and caveats: Across several donors, 4.5% to 6.5% of naive CD4, 3.5% of naive CD8, 2% to 2.5% of memory CD4, and roughly 0.4% of memory CD8 clonotypes were shared. Rarefaction of sorted-subset datasets indicated incomplete sequencing despite the large sequencing depth. Pairwise subsampling indicated that sequencing depth was expected to affect the degree of clonotype sharing among donors. Naive subsets generally had larger estimated clonotype richness than memory subsets did. Compared with non-shared clonotypes, clonotypes shared by all four sorted-subset donors had higher generation probabilities. Because the study included a small number of donors, the genetic and exposure-history diversity represented was limited. Only blood was sampled, and tissue TCR repertoires likely differ from those in blood.

The donors were healthy, HIV-negative adults with no recently reported acute infections or vaccinations. Every donor was a Caucasian adult living in Nashville, Tennessee, USA. CD4+ T cells were enriched through magnetic negative selection, after which naive cells were positively selected on CD45RA and the remaining negative fraction served as the memory subset. Blood was obtained by leukapheresis, after which PBMCs were separated by Ficoll-Histopaque density gradient centrifugation and cryopreserved in liquid nitrogen vapor phase. Purity and quantity of every magnetically sorted T cell population were checked by analytical flow cytometry. Genomic DNA was isolated from each sorted fraction and quantified by UV absorbance on a Nanodrop 2000c.

Sequences were obtained from naive CD4+ T cells sorted from blood. Reading the label with the study, this specimen's cell subset or site is: CD45RA+ positively selected. The receptor chain draws on TRBV18 and TRBJ2-6, with the D gene not confidently named. The sequence derives from a man aged 25 to 45 in good health. The CDR3 loop reads CASSPAGRGANVLTF. The sequenced DNA is TGTGCCAGCTCACCAGCCGGGCGTGGGGCCAACGTCCTGACTTTC.